This T cell receptor beta chain was identified during a study of OX40 agonist ivuxolimab in advanced cancers. Autoimmune disease history or systemic immunosuppression meant exclusion. Study-wide findings and caveats: CD4+ and CD8+ blood T cells expanded clonally by week 6 at 0.1 to 3.0 mg/kg. The mean number of expanded clones was higher in CD8+ T cells than in CD4+.

Germline CDR1 reads SGHRS; CDR2 reads YFSETQ. The CDR3 spans 11 residues. V was clipped by 6 bases and J by 7 bases, with 10 bases between them. On this clone: Its antigen remains unknown.

Sequencing was performed with immunoSEQ multiplex PCR; in TCRdb, only in-frame clones are kept and a portion is missing. Of more than 70,000 clones listed, approximately 83% are singletons. This chain links TRBV5-1 with TRBJ1-1; no clear D. This TCR was sampled from an adult with an advanced solid tumor such as melanoma, head and neck, liver or kidney cancer. The sequencing used CD4+ or CD8+ T cells sorted from blood, collected in a trial of the OX40 agonist ivuxolimab. CDR3 nucleotide sequence: TGCGCCAGCATATCAAAGGGTGAAGCTTTCTTT. Translation: CASISKGEAFF. The entire variable domain, with the rest obtained from reference TRBV5-1 and TRBJ1-1, is as follows: KAGVTQTPRYLIKTRGQQVTLSCSPISGHRSVSWYQQTPGQGLQFLFEYFSETQRNKGNFPGRFSGRQFSNSRSEMNVSTLELGDSALYLCASISKGEAFFGQGTRLTVV.